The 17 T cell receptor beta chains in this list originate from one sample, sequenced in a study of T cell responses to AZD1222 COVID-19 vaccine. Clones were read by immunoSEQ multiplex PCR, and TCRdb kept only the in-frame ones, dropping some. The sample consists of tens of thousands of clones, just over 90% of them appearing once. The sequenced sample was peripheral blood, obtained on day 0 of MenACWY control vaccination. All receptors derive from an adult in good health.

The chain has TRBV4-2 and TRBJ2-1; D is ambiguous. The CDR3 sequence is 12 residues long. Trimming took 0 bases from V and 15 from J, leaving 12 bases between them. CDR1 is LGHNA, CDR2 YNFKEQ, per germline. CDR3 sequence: CASSQEGRSPFF. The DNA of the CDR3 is TGTGCCAGCAGCCAAGAAGGCAGGTCCCCGTTCTTC.

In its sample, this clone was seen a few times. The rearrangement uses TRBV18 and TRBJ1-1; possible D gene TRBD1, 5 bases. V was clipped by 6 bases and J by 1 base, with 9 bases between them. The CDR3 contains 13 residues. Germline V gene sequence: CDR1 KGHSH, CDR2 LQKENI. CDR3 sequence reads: CASSTDRNTEAFF. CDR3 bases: TGTGCCAGCTCCACTGACAGGAACACTGAAGCTTTCTTT.

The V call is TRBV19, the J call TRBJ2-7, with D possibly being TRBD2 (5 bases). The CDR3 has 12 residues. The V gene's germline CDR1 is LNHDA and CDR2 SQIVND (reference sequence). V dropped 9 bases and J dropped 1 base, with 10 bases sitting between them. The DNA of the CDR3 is TGTGCCAGCCCCGGACTTTCCTACGAGCAGTACTTC. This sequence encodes CASPGLSYEQYF. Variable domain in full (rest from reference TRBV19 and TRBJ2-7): DGGITQSPKYLFRKEGQNVTLSCEQNLNHDAMYWYRQDPGQGLRLIYYSQIVNDFQKGDIAEGYSVSREKKESFPLTVTSAQKNPTAFYLCASPGLSYEQYFGPGTRLTVT.

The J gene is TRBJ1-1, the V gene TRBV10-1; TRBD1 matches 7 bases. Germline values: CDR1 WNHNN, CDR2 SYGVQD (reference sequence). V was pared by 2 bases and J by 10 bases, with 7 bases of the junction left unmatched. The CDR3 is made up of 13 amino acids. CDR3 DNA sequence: TGCGCCAGCAGTGAGACCGACAGGGAAGGAGCTTTCTTT. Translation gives CASSETDREGAFF.

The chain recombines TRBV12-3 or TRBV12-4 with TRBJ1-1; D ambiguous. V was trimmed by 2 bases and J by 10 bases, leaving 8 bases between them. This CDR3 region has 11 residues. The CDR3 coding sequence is TGTGCCAGCAGTTTACGGATCGGAGCTTTCTTT. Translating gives CASSLRIGAFF.

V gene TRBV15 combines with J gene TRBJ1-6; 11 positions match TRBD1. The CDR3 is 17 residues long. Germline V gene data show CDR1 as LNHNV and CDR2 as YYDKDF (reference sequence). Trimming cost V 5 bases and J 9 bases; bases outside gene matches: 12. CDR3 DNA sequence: TGTGCCACCAGCGCTGGGGGAAGGACAGGGGGCGTTTCACCCCTCCACTTT. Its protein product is CATSAGGRTGGVSPLHF. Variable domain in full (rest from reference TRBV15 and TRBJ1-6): DAMVIQNPRYQVTQFGKPVTLSCSQTLNHNVMYWYQQKSSQAPKLLFHYYDKDFNNEADTPDNFQSRRPNTSFCFLDIRSPGLGDTAMYLCATSAGGRTGGVSPLHFGNGTRLTVT.

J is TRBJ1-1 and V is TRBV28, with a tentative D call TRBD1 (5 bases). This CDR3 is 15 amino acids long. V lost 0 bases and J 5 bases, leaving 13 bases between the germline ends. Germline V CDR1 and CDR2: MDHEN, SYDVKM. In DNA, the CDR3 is TGTGCCAGCAGTTTATGGGGTGCGGGGGGGACTGAAGCTTTCTTT. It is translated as CASSLWGAGGTEAFF.

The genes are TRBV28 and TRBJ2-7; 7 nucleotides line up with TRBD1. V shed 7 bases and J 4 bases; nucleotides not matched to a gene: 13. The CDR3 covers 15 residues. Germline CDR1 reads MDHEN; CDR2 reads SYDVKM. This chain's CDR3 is CASTLTRQGGYEQYF. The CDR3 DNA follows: TGTGCCAGCACCCTAACCCGACAGGGTGGGTACGAGCAGTACTTC.

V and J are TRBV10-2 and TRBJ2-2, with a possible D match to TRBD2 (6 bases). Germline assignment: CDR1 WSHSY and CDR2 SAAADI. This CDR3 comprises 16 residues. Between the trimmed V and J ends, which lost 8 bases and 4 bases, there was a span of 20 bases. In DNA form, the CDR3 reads TGCGCCAGCCGGAGTCCTGGCGGAGGGATCACCGGGGAGCTGTTTTTT. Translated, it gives CASRSPGGGITGELFF.

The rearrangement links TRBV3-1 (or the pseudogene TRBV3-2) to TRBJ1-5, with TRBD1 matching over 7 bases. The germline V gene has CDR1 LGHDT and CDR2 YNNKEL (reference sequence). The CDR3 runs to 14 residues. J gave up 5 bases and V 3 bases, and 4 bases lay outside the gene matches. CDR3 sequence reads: CASSQGQRYQPQHF. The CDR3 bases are TGTGCCAGCAGCCAGGGACAGCGATATCAGCCCCAGCATTTT.

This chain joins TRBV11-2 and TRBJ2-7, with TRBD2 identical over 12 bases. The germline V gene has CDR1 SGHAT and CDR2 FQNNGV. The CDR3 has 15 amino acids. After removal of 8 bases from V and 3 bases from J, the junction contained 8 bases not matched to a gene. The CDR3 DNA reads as TGTGCCAGCGGAAGGACTAGCGGGGCGTTCTACGAGCAGTACTTC. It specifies CASGRTSGAFYEQYF.

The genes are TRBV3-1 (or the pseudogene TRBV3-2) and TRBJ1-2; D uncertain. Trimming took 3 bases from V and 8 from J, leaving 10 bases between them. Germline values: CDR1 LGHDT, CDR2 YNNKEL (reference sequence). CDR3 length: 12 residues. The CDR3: CASSHSSEGYTF. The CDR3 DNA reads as TGTGCCAGCAGCCATTCGTCTGAAGGCTACACCTTC.

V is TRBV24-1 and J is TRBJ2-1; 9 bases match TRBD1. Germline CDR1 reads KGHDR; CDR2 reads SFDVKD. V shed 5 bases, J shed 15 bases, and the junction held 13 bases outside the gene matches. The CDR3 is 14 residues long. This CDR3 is CATSAAGQGSGLFF. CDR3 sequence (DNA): TGTGCCACCAGTGCGGCGGGACAGGGAAGCGGTTTGTTCTTC.

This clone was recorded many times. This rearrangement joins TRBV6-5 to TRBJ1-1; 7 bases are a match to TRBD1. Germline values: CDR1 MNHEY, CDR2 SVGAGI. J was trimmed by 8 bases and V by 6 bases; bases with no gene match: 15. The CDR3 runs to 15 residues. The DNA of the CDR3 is TGTGCCAGCAGGGGAAAACCTCCGGGACAGCACGAAGCTTTCTTT. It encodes CASRGKPPGQHEAFF.

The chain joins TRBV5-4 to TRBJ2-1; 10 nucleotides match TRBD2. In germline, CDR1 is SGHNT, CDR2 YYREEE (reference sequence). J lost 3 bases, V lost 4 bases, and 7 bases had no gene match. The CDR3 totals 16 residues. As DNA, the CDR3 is TGTGCCAGCAGCGGGCGGACTAGCGGCCTCTACAATGAGCAGTTCTTC. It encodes CASSGRTSGLYNEQFF.

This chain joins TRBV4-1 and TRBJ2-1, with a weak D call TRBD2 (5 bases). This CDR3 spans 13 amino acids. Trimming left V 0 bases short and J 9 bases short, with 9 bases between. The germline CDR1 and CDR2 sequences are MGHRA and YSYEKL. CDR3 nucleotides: TGCGCCAGCAGCCAAGACTCGAGGGCTGAGCAGTTCTTC. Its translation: CASSQDSRAEQFF.

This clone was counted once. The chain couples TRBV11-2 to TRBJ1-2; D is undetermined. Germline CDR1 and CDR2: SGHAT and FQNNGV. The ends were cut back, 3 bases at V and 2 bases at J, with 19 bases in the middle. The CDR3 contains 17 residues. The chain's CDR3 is CASSLGSVSGVNYGYTF. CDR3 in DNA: TGTGCCAGCAGCTTGGGTAGTGTTTCTGGGGTAAACTATGGCTACACCTTC.